A selection of T cell receptor beta chains follows, all from one sample in a study of T cells in Graves' hyperthyroidism and ophthalmopathy. In TCRdb, the multiplex PCR reads were re-called with MiXCR into one record per CDR3 protein. This table holds fewer than 750,000 distinct CDR3 sequences, under 60% found once. What was sequenced was peripheral blood or thyroid tissue (not recorded which). Receptors originate from a woman aged 18-35 years with Graves' hyperthyroidism. CDR3s include the opening cysteine and the closing phenylalanine or tryptophan. The D gene is left open where the match is weak. Some rows have no size entry. The others give once, few or many, or a class for an expanded clone.

CDR3nt,CDR3aa,d_gene,v_gene,j_gene,abundance
TGCGCCAGCAGCTTATCGGCCCCCTACGAGCAGTACTTC,CASSLSAPYEQYF,.,TRBV5-1,TRBJ2-7,many
TGTGCCAGCGACGAGCGGGAGAGGAACACCGGGGAGCTGTTTTTT,CASDERERNTGELFF,TRBD2,TRBV2,TRBJ2-2,many
TGTGCCAGCAGTTACTCTTTTCGAGATCTTTCCTACGAGCAGTACTTC,CASSYSFRDLSYEQYF,.,TRBV6-5,TRBJ2-7,once
TGCAGTGCTAGAGAGGCTGGACAGGGTTACGAGCAGTACTTC,CSAREAGQGYEQYF,TRBD1,TRBV20-1,TRBJ2-7,.
TGTGCCAGCAGCCACCGGGACAGGGCTTACAATGAGCAGTTCTTC,CASSHRDRAYNEQFF,TRBD1,TRBV12-3/TRBV12-4,TRBJ2-1,.
TGTGCCTGGAGTGGCAGAGGCTATGGCTACACCTTC,CAWSGRGYGYTF,.,TRBV30,TRBJ1-2,.
TGTGCCAGCAGACCCATAGCGGGAGGGAGCCCCGGGGGCTACAATGAGCAGTTCTTC,CASRPIAGGSPGGYNEQFF,TRBD2,TRBV7-9,TRBJ2-1,.
TGCAGCGTCTACAGGGGAGAGACCCAGCATTTT,CSVYRGETQHF,TRBD1,TRBV29-1,TRBJ1-5,.
TGTGCCAGTAGTACGTCCTCTGCTAACCCGCTTAACTATGGCTACACCTTC,CASSTSSANPLNYGYTF,.,TRBV19,TRBJ1-2,many
TGTGCCAGCACTTTAAAGCGGGGGACCCAAGAGACCCAGTACTTC,CASTLKRGTQETQYF,TRBD2,TRBV2,TRBJ2-5,.
TGTGCCAGCAGCCATGGAGCGGTTGGCGAGCAGTACTTC,CASSHGAVGEQYF,.,TRBV7-6,TRBJ2-7,.
TGTGCCAGCAGCCACCTCGGACTAGCGGGAGGGCCGGGCACCGGGGAGCTGTTTTTT,CASSHLGLAGGPGTGELFF,TRBD2,TRBV7-2,TRBJ2-2,.
TGCAGCGTTGATTCGGGTTTTACCCAGTACTTC,CSVDSGFTQYF,.,TRBV29-1,TRBJ2-5,.
TGTGCCAGCTCACCCCTAGCGGGAGTTGCGAGCTCCTACGAGCAGTACTTC,CASSPLAGVASSYEQYF,TRBD2,TRBV18,TRBJ2-7,few
TGTGCCAGCAGCTCCGGGACATCTCCTTCCTACGAGCAGTACTTC,CASSSGTSPSYEQYF,.,TRBV12-3/TRBV12-4,TRBJ2-7,many
TGTGCCAGCAGCTTCGATGAGCAGTTCTTC,CASSFDEQFF,.,TRBV7-9,TRBJ2-1,many
TGCGCCAGCAGCCAAGGTCCGGACTACCCCTCCTACGAGCAGTACTTC,CASSQGPDYPSYEQYF,.,TRBV4-3,TRBJ2-7,few
TGTGCCAGCAGCGATCTCCGGACTAGCGGGTCTTACGAGCAGTACTTC,CASSDLRTSGSYEQYF,TRBD2,TRBV6-4,TRBJ2-7,.
TGCAGTGCTAGAGATGACAGGTCCACTTCTGGGGCCAACGTCCTGACTTTC,CSARDDRSTSGANVLTF,.,TRBV20-1,TRBJ2-6,many
TGTGCCACCAGCAGAGTCGACTCTGGGACAGGGAACTATGGCTACACCTTC,CATSRVDSGTGNYGYTF,TRBD1,TRBV15,TRBJ1-2,.
TGTGCCTGGAGTGTACGTAGGGGGACTGAAGCTTTCTTT,CAWSVRRGTEAFF,.,TRBV30,TRBJ1-1,many
TGTGCCAGTAGTTCGCTCTGGACCTCATTAGGGCAAGAGACCCAGTACTTC,CASSSLWTSLGQETQYF,.,TRBV19,TRBJ2-5,many
TGTGCCAGCAGCTTGATAGGGGATCGGGGCTACACCTTC,CASSLIGDRGYTF,.,TRBV7-2,TRBJ1-2,.
TGTGCCTGGACCATTGGCAGGGGGTTCTACGAGCAGTACTTC,CAWTIGRGFYEQYF,TRBD1,TRBV30,TRBJ2-7,.
TGCAGTGCTAAATCGGACAGAAACTACGAGCAGTTTTTT,CSAKSDRNYEQFF,.,TRBV20-1,TRBJ2-2,.
TGTGCCATCAAACCGGGGGGTCGGACAGGGCCAGAGACCCAGTACTTC,CAIKPGGRTGPETQYF,.,TRBV10-3,TRBJ2-5,many
TGCAGCGGGACAGGTGACACTGAAGCTTTCTTT,CSGTGDTEAFF,TRBD1,TRBV29-1,TRBJ1-1,.
TGCGCCAGCAGCTCCGAAGGCGGTTTACGCGAGCAGTACTTC,CASSSEGGLREQYF,.,TRBV5-1,TRBJ2-7,few
TGTGCCAGCAGCCCCAGCGTGGATTCACCCCTCCACTTT,CASSPSVDSPLHF,.,TRBV3-1,TRBJ1-6,few
TGCAGTGCTAGAGATCGTTGGGGGGAGCTGTTTTTT,CSARDRWGELFF,.,TRBV20-1,TRBJ2-2,.
TGTGCCTGGAGTGAAGGGAGGACCGGGGAGCTGTTTTTT,CAWSEGRTGELFF,.,TRBV30,TRBJ2-2,.
TGTGCCAGCAGCCTCGACAGTCCCGGTGGCTACACCTTC,CASSLDSPGGYTF,.,TRBV5-6,TRBJ1-2,many
TGTGCCAGCAGGTCGGGACAGGGCGACACCGGGGAGCTGTTTTTT,CASRSGQGDTGELFF,TRBD1,TRBV7-3,TRBJ2-2,.
TGTGCCAGCAGACAACCGGGACTAGCGGTAAAGGGGGAGACCCAGTACTTC,CASRQPGLAVKGETQYF,TRBD2,TRBV2,TRBJ2-5,many
TGTGCCAGCACCCAAAGACAGCCTTTCGCCTACAATGAGCAGTTCTTC,CASTQRQPFAYNEQFF,.,TRBV4-2,TRBJ2-1,.
TGTGCCAGCAGCGTATTTAACCACAATCAGCCCCAGCATTTT,CASSVFNHNQPQHF,.,TRBV9,TRBJ1-5,many
TGTGCCAGCACCCTCGGGGGGATACCCTCCTACGAGCAGTACTTC,CASTLGGIPSYEQYF,TRBD2,TRBV2,TRBJ2-7,.
TGTGCCAGTAGTATCTTGAGCGGGAGAAGAGAGACCCAGTACTTC,CASSILSGRRETQYF,TRBD2,TRBV19,TRBJ2-5,many
TGCGCCAGCAGCCACCGCCGGGACATTGCCAACACCATATATTTT,CASSHRRDIANTIYF,.,TRBV4-3,TRBJ1-3,.
TGTGCCAGCAGTGAAAGCGGGACAGGACTCTCTGGAAACACCATATATTTT,CASSESGTGLSGNTIYF,TRBD1,TRBV2,TRBJ1-3,.
TGCAGCGTTGGGACAAAAAACTATGGCTACACCTTC,CSVGTKNYGYTF,.,TRBV29-1,TRBJ1-2,.
TGTGCTAGTAATCAGGGGGCAGGGGAGCAGTACTTC,CASNQGAGEQYF,TRBD1,TRBV7-6,TRBJ2-7,few
TGTGCCAGCAGTATTTCCCCTGCTGGGACCGCGAACACTGAAGCTTTCTTT,CASSISPAGTANTEAFF,.,TRBV7-6,TRBJ1-1,.
TGTGCCACCAGTGGCACCTTGGACAGCACAGATACGCAGTATTTT,CATSGTLDSTDTQYF,.,TRBV24-1,TRBJ2-3,few
TGTGCCAGCAGTAGTCCCTATAGCGGGATTGACTACGAGCAGTACTTC,CASSSPYSGIDYEQYF,TRBD2,TRBV6-2/TRBV6-3,TRBJ2-7,few
TGTGCCAGCAGTTACTCAGGGGACCTGAACACTGAAGCTTTCTTT,CASSYSGDLNTEAFF,.,TRBV6-6,TRBJ1-1,many
TGCAGTGCTAGAGAAGGGGGGGCCAAAAACATTCAGTACTTC,CSAREGGAKNIQYF,.,TRBV20-1,TRBJ2-4,.
TGCAGTGCTAGATGGGAGTCTAGCACAGATACGCAGTATTTT,CSARWESSTDTQYF,.,TRBV20-1,TRBJ2-3,.
TGCAGCGTTGCTGTCGAGGGGCGCTCACCCCTCCACTTT,CSVAVEGRSPLHF,.,TRBV29-1,TRBJ1-6,many
TGCGCCAGCAGTGAGGGGCGAAGGGGGATGAACACTGAAGCTTTCTTT,CASSEGRRGMNTEAFF,.,TRBV10-1,TRBJ1-1,many
TGTGCCTCTTTACCCGGGGCGGGGAACACTGAAGCTTTCTTT,CASLPGAGNTEAFF,.,TRBV10-3,TRBJ1-1,many
TGTGCCAGCAGCCAAGATCGACGACGGACAGCCCAGCATTTT,CASSQDRRRTAQHF,.,TRBV7-2,TRBJ1-5,once
TGCAGTGCTCGAACCGGTGGAAATGTGGAAGCTTTCTTT,CSARTGGNVEAFF,.,TRBV20-1,TRBJ1-1,.
TGTGCCACCGGGACAGACTCACCCCTCCACTTT,CATGTDSPLHF,TRBD1,TRBV6-5,TRBJ1-6,.
TGTGCCAGTAGTCTCTGGACTCGGAACTTGGGAAACACCATATATTTT,CASSLWTRNLGNTIYF,.,TRBV19,TRBJ1-3,.
TGTGCTAGTGGTTTGGAAGGGTACTCCTATAATTCACCCCTCCACTTT,CASGLEGYSYNSPLHF,.,TRBV12-5,TRBJ1-6,many
TGTGCCAGCACCAAGGCTAGCGGGAGTTACGAGCAGTACTTC,CASTKASGSYEQYF,TRBD2,TRBV6-2/TRBV6-3,TRBJ2-7,many
TGTGCCAGCAGCTTAGCGGTGGGATATTCCAATGAGCAGTACTTC,CASSLAVGYSNEQYF,.,TRBV7-9,TRBJ2-7,.
TGTGCCAGTTCCTTAAGACAGGGGACTCAGCCCCAGCATTTT,CASSLRQGTQPQHF,TRBD1,TRBV7-2,TRBJ1-5,.
TGTGCCAGCAGGTTACAGATTACAGACGTCTACGAGCAGTACTTC,CASRLQITDVYEQYF,.,TRBV2,TRBJ2-7,many